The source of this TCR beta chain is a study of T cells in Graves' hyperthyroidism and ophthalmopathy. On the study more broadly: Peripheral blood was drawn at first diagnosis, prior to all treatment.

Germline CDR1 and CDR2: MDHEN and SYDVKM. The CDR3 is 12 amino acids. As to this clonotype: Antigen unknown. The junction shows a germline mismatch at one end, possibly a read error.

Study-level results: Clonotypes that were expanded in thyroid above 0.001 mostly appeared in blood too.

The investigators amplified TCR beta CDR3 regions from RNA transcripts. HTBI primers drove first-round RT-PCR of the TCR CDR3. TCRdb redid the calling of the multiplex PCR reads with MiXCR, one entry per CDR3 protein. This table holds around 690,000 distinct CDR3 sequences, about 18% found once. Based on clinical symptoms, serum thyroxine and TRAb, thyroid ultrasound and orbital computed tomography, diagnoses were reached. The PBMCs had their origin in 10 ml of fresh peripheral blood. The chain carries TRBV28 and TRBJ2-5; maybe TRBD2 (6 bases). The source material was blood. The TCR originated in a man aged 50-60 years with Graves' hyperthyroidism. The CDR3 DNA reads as TGTGCCAGCAGTTTGGGGGACTCTAGGGCCAACTTC. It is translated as CASSLGDSRANF.